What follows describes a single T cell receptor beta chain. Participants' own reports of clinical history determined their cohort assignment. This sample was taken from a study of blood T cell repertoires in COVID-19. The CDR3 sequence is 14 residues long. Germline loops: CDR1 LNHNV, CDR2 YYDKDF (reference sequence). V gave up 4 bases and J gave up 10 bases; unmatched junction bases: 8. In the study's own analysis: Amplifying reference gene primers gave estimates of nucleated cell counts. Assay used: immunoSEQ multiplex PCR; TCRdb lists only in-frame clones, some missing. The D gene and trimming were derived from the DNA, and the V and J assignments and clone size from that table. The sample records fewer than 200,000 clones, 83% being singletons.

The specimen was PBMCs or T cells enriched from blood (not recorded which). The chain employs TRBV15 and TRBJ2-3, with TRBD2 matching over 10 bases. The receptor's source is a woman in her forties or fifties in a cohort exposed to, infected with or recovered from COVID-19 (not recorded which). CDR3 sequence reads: CATSTDYGLAAQYF. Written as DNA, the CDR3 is TGTGCCACCAGCACTGATTACGGACTAGCGGCGCAGTATTTT.